This TCR beta chain appears in the sequencing data of a study of T cell repertoires in cytomegalovirus infection. Concerning this clonotype itself: The antigen is undetermined.

Study findings and constraints: Totalled public TCR beta family frequency picked out people who carried CMV plus the relevant HLA. The response measured ex vivo was dominated by TCR beta clonotypes (HLA-C-restricted and CMV-specific).

V lost 6 bases and J lost 6; bases outside the gene matches: 13. The CDR3 consists of 17 residues. Germline V gives CDR1 LGHDT, CDR2 YNNKEL (reference sequence). Via MiXCR, TCRdb re-called the reads, giving one row per CDR3 protein. The sample yields about 740,000 distinct CDR3 sequences, 35% to 45% seen once. Specimen: PBMCs. The TCR originated in a human donor in good health (CMV status not recorded). Some clones in this sample may be carry-over from other donors' samples. This rearrangement joins TRBV3-1 to TRBJ1-4; 10 bases line up with TRBD1. CDR3 sequence: CASSKVPGQGLDEKLFF. CDR3 DNA sequence: TGTGCCAGCAGTAAAGTACCGGGACAGGGGTTGGATGAAAAACTGTTTTTT.